This TCR beta chain was profiled in a study of blood T cell repertoires in COVID-19. Profiling relied on immunoSEQ multiplex PCR, and the TCRdb table lists in-frame clones only, not all of them. The top ten hold under 6.5% of the sample, which has approximately 260,000 clones, about 85% seen once. Germline V gives CDR1 SEHNR, CDR2 FQNEAQ (reference sequence). The CDR3 covers 15 residues. V shed 1 base and J shed 1 base, with 11 bases lying between them. Participants spanned ages about 18 to 100 years and resided in 20 to 25 US areas. Material: PBMCs or T cells enriched from blood (not recorded which). The chain has TRBV7-9 and TRBJ2-7, with D possibly being TRBD2 (5 bases). This clonotype originated in a woman aged 30 to 39 with acute COVID-19. CDR3 in amino acids: CASSLGIRDSYEQYF. In DNA, the CDR3 is TGTGCCAGCAGCTTAGGAATTCGGGATTCCTACGAGCAGTACTTC. Full variable domain (missing parts from reference TRBV7-9 and TRBJ2-7): DTGVSQNPRHKITKRGQNVTFRCDPISEHNRLYWYRQTLGQGPEFLTYFQNEAQLEKSRLLSDRFSAERPKGSFSTLEIQRTEQGDSAMYLCASSLGIRDSYEQYFGPGTRLTVT.